Listed below are T cell receptor beta chains from one sample, sequenced in a study of OX40 agonist ivuxolimab in advanced cancers. Repertoires were generated with immunoSEQ multiplex PCR, while TCRdb's copy carries only in-frame clones and drops some. This sample has over 9,500 clones, with 66% found just once. Here the sequenced sample was CD4+ or CD8+ T cells sorted from blood, taken in a trial of the OX40 agonist ivuxolimab. Receptors were obtained from an adult with an advanced solid tumor such as melanoma, head and neck, liver or kidney cancer. Each CDR3 is given with its conserved first and last residue. The D gene is left open where the match is weak. The size of a clone is reported for some rows only, either as once, few or many, or as a class for expanded clones.

J gene: TRBJ1-5; V gene: TRBV28; clone size: medium-sized; D gene: -; CDR3 protein: CASSSTQTQAGEDQPQHF; CDR3 DNA: TGTGCCAGCAGCTCAACCCAAACCCAAGCGGGGGAAGATCAGCCCCAGCATTTT
J gene: TRBJ2-3; V gene: TRBV4-1; clone size: -; D gene: TRBD1; CDR3 protein: CASRGQEISDTQYF; CDR3 DNA: TGCGCCAGCAGGGGACAGGAGATTTCAGATACGCAGTATTTT
J gene: TRBJ2-1; V gene: TRBV4-3; clone size: -; D gene: -; CDR3 protein: CASSQAFGQGPYNEQFF; CDR3 DNA: TGCGCCAGCAGCCAGGCCTTTGGTCAGGGCCCCTACAATGAGCAGTTCTTC
J gene: TRBJ2-7; V gene: TRBV19; clone size: few; D gene: -; CDR3 protein: CASSAEANFYEQYF; CDR3 DNA: TGTGCCAGTTCGGCTGAGGCGAACTTCTACGAGCAGTACTTC
J gene: TRBJ1-4; V gene: TRBV7-9; clone size: -; D gene: TRBD1; CDR3 protein: CASSLTGDEKLFF; CDR3 DNA: TGTGCCAGCAGCTTAACAGGGGATGAAAAACTGTTTTTT
J gene: TRBJ2-7; V gene: TRBV11-1; clone size: -; D gene: -; CDR3 protein: CASSPGATYEQYF; CDR3 DNA: TGTGCCAGCAGCCCCGGGGCGACCTACGAGCAGTACTTC
J gene: TRBJ1-2; V gene: TRBV6-5; clone size: -; D gene: -; CDR3 protein: CASKEDSNYGYTF; CDR3 DNA: TGTGCCAGCAAGGAGGACTCTAACTATGGCTACACCTTC
J gene: TRBJ1-2; V gene: TRBV19; clone size: -; D gene: TRBD1; CDR3 protein: CASSEGFTGTGKNYGYTF; CDR3 DNA: TGTGCCAGTAGCGAGGGTTTTACCGGGACAGGTAAGAACTATGGCTACACCTTC
J gene: TRBJ2-7; V gene: TRBV6-5; clone size: -; D gene: TRBD1; CDR3 protein: CASSAGTGRYEQYF; CDR3 DNA: TGTGCCAGCAGTGCCGGGACAGGGAGATACGAGCAGTACTTC
J gene: TRBJ2-6; V gene: TRBV4-3; clone size: -; D gene: -; CDR3 protein: CASSPDGFSGANVLTF; CDR3 DNA: TGCGCCAGCAGCCCGGACGGTTTTTCCGGGGCCAACGTCCTGACTTTC
J gene: TRBJ1-4; V gene: TRBV6-4; clone size: -; D gene: TRBD1; CDR3 protein: CASSPTGDNEKLFF; CDR3 DNA: TGTGCCAGCAGCCCGACAGGGGATAATGAAAAACTGTTTTTT
J gene: TRBJ2-7; V gene: TRBV29-1; clone size: -; D gene: TRBD1; CDR3 protein: CSVGGQGNEQYF; CDR3 DNA: TGCAGCGTTGGGGGACAGGGGAACGAGCAGTACTTC
J gene: TRBJ2-1; V gene: TRBV7-9; clone size: few; D gene: TRBD2; CDR3 protein: CASSSGTSGGDEQFF; CDR3 DNA: TGTGCCAGCAGCTCGGGGACTAGCGGGGGTGATGAGCAGTTCTTC
J gene: TRBJ2-6; V gene: TRBV27; clone size: -; D gene: -; CDR3 protein: CASSLLMTGLSGANVLTF; CDR3 DNA: TGTGCCAGCAGTTTACTTATGACAGGTCTCTCTGGGGCCAACGTCCTGACTTTC
J gene: TRBJ1-4; V gene: TRBV11-3; clone size: -; D gene: -; CDR3 protein: CASSLDLGKVYPATNEKLFF; CDR3 DNA: TGTGCCAGCAGCTTAGATCTGGGGAAGGTATATCCTGCAACTAATGAAAAACTGTTTTTT
J gene: TRBJ2-6; V gene: TRBV4-3; clone size: once; D gene: -; CDR3 protein: CASSHEQGSGANVLTF; CDR3 DNA: TGCGCCAGCAGCCATGAACAGGGCTCTGGGGCCAACGTCCTGACTTTC
J gene: TRBJ2-6; V gene: TRBV29-1; clone size: -; D gene: TRBD1; CDR3 protein: CSVEDRRGPGANVLTF; CDR3 DNA: TGCAGCGTTGAGGATCGAAGGGGGCCCGGGGCCAACGTCCTGACTTTC
J gene: TRBJ1-5; V gene: TRBV6-5; clone size: -; D gene: -; CDR3 protein: CASNPGIYSNQPQHF; CDR3 DNA: TGTGCCAGCAACCCAGGCATTTATAGCAATCAGCCCCAGCATTTT
J gene: TRBJ2-1; V gene: TRBV25-1; clone size: -; D gene: TRBD1; CDR3 protein: CASSPGQGWNEQFF; CDR3 DNA: TGTGCCAGCAGCCCCGGACAGGGTTGGAATGAGCAGTTCTTC
J gene: TRBJ2-7; V gene: TRBV6-6; clone size: -; D gene: -; CDR3 protein: CASRGGEQYF; CDR3 DNA: TGTGCCTCTCGAGGGGGGGAGCAGTACTTC
J gene: TRBJ2-2; V gene: TRBV19; clone size: -; D gene: -; CDR3 protein: CASRKRGSQLFF; CDR3 DNA: TGTGCCAGTAGGAAAAGGGGTAGCCAGCTGTTTTTT
J gene: TRBJ2-5; V gene: TRBV28; clone size: -; D gene: -; CDR3 protein: CASSSRMAQETQYF; CDR3 DNA: TGTGCCAGCAGCTCGCGGATGGCACAAGAGACCCAGTACTTC
J gene: TRBJ2-2; V gene: TRBV10-2; clone size: -; D gene: -; CDR3 protein: CASNHGGLGTGELFF; CDR3 DNA: TGCGCCAGCAACCACGGGGGGCTAGGCACCGGGGAGCTGTTTTTT
J gene: TRBJ1-4; V gene: TRBV21-1; clone size: -; D gene: -; CDR3 protein: CASSGPTGGRNEKLFF; CDR3 DNA: TGTGCCAGCAGCGGCCCTACAGGGGGAAGAAATGAAAAACTGTTTTTT
J gene: TRBJ1-2; V gene: TRBV2; clone size: -; D gene: -; CDR3 protein: CASSEGPGANYGYTF; CDR3 DNA: TGTGCCAGCAGTGAAGGTCCGGGAGCTAACTATGGCTACACCTTC
J gene: TRBJ2-7; V gene: TRBV27; clone size: -; D gene: TRBD1; CDR3 protein: CASSPGQGFAYEQYF; CDR3 DNA: TGTGCCAGCAGTCCGGGACAGGGGTTCGCCTACGAGCAGTACTTC
J gene: TRBJ1-6; V gene: TRBV4-1; clone size: -; D gene: -; CDR3 protein: CASSPQTIFSPLHF; CDR3 DNA: TGCGCCAGCAGCCCTCAGACAATATTCTCACCCCTCCACTTT
J gene: TRBJ2-3; V gene: TRBV28; clone size: -; D gene: TRBD2; CDR3 protein: CASSSAGLGDTQYF; CDR3 DNA: TGTGCCAGCAGTTCCGCAGGACTAGGAGATACGCAGTATTTT
J gene: TRBJ2-1; V gene: TRBV9; clone size: -; D gene: -; CDR3 protein: CASTSRVYNEQFF; CDR3 DNA: TGTGCCAGCACCTCCAGGGTCTACAATGAGCAGTTCTTC
J gene: TRBJ2-7; V gene: TRBV7-2; clone size: -; D gene: -; CDR3 protein: CASSLSLYEQYF; CDR3 DNA: TGTGCCAGCAGCTTAAGTCTCTACGAGCAGTACTTC
J gene: TRBJ1-1; V gene: TRBV5-1; clone size: once; D gene: -; CDR3 protein: CASSLEGTWGTEAFF; CDR3 DNA: TGCGCCAGCAGCTTGGAGGGGACTTGGGGCACTGAAGCTTTCTTT
J gene: TRBJ2-7; V gene: TRBV19; clone size: -; D gene: TRBD2; CDR3 protein: CASSISGGFAYEQYF; CDR3 DNA: TGTGCCAGTAGTATCAGCGGGGGTTTCGCCTACGAGCAGTACTTC
J gene: TRBJ2-7; V gene: TRBV4-2; clone size: few; D gene: -; CDR3 protein: CASSQDGGDKSYEQYF; CDR3 DNA: TGTGCCAGCAGCCAAGATGGGGGGGACAAATCCTACGAGCAGTACTTC
J gene: TRBJ1-3; V gene: TRBV7-7; clone size: few; D gene: TRBD1; CDR3 protein: CASSSDRGYGNTIYF; CDR3 DNA: TGTGCTAGCAGCTCCGACAGGGGGTACGGAAACACCATATATTTT
J gene: TRBJ2-7; V gene: TRBV6-6; clone size: once; D gene: -; CDR3 protein: CATHGGADEQYF; CDR3 DNA: TGTGCCACCCACGGCGGGGCCGACGAGCAGTACTTC
J gene: TRBJ1-5; V gene: TRBV19; clone size: -; D gene: TRBD1; CDR3 protein: CASSIGQGGNQPQHF; CDR3 DNA: TGTGCCAGTAGTATTGGACAGGGGGGCAATCAGCCCCAGCATTTT
J gene: TRBJ2-6; V gene: TRBV4-1; clone size: medium-sized; D gene: -; CDR3 protein: CASSLGTASSGANVLTF; CDR3 DNA: TGCGCCAGCAGCCTGGGGACCGCGAGCTCTGGGGCCAACGTCCTGACTTTC
J gene: TRBJ2-1; V gene: TRBV9; clone size: -; D gene: -; CDR3 protein: CASSLDSYNEQFF; CDR3 DNA: TGTGCCAGCAGCTTAGACTCTTACAATGAGCAGTTCTTC
J gene: TRBJ1-3; V gene: TRBV7-8; clone size: few; D gene: -; CDR3 protein: CASSLGARRVYGNTIYF; CDR3 DNA: TGTGCCAGCAGCTTAGGAGCTCGTAGGGTCTATGGAAACACCATATATTTT
J gene: TRBJ2-5; V gene: TRBV4-1; clone size: large; D gene: -; CDR3 protein: CASSQSDAEETQYF; CDR3 DNA: TGCGCCAGCAGCCAATCGGACGCAGAAGAGACCCAGTACTTC
J gene: TRBJ1-2; V gene: TRBV5-1; clone size: -; D gene: -; CDR3 protein: CASSLTSQGRNYGYTF; CDR3 DNA: TGCGCCAGCAGCTTGACTAGCCAGGGACGTAATTATGGCTACACCTTC
J gene: TRBJ1-2; V gene: TRBV19; clone size: few; D gene: TRBD1; CDR3 protein: CASSNPGQGTYGYTF; CDR3 DNA: TGTGCCAGTAGTAATCCGGGACAGGGGACCTATGGCTACACCTTC
J gene: TRBJ1-2; V gene: TRBV6-1; clone size: few; D gene: -; CDR3 protein: CASRGGGYTF; CDR3 DNA: TGTGCCAGCAGAGGGGGGGGCTACACCTTC
J gene: TRBJ1-4; V gene: TRBV7-3; clone size: medium-sized; D gene: -; CDR3 protein: CASSPSGLGAEKLFF; CDR3 DNA: TGTGCCAGCAGCCCGTCCGGGCTCGGGGCTGAAAAACTGTTTTTT
J gene: TRBJ2-7; V gene: TRBV7-8; clone size: few; D gene: -; CDR3 protein: CASSYGPGTYEQYF; CDR3 DNA: TGTGCCAGCAGCTACGGACCGGGAACCTACGAGCAGTACTTC